What follows are 32 T cell receptor beta chains derived from one specimen sequenced in a study of human T cells and chemical hapten exposure (dated by TCRdb to the early 2020s). Library prep was done by RACE. Sequencing instrument: NextSeq 500. The public reads were reprocessed in TCRdb via fastp at Q25 and MiXCR, keeping in-frame beta chains. A single entry per CDR3 protein holds the most common genes and DNA from its merged rows. The sample has about 80,000 distinct CDR3 sequences on record, 13% to 15% of them singletons. The ten biggest clones cover around 4.2% of the sample. The time point label on this specimen signifies: pre-sensitization, week 0. Per the publication, the treatment or condition label means: therapeutic diphenylcyclopropenone sensitization with weekly scalp DPC. This material consisted of whole blood, taken in connection with sensitization to the hapten diphenylcyclopropenone (DPC). Source of these receptors: a woman aged 50 to 60 with alopecia areata. Some clones in this sample may be carry-over from other donors' samples.

The gene calls are TRBV7-9 and TRBJ1-1, with D unresolved. Deletions cut 3 bases from V and 4 bases from J, with 6 bases between. CDR1 is SEHNR and CDR2 is FQNEAQ in the germline V gene (reference sequence). CDR3 size: 12 residues. The CDR3 nucleotides read TGTGCCAGCAGCTTGACCCGCACTGAAGCTTTCTTT. This codes for CASSLTRTEAFF.

Written as DNA, the CDR3 is TGTGCCAGCAGCTGGGGACAGGTACTGTTTTTT. Protein sequence: CASSWGQVLFF. V gene TRBV11-3 combines with J gene TRBJ1-4; TRBD1 aligns across 8 bases. The CDR3 consists of 11 residues. The junction had 2 bases not matched to a gene; V was cut back by 4 bases and J by 13 bases. CDR1 and CDR2 (germline): SGHNT, YENEEA.

V and J are TRBV28 and TRBJ2-3; D not resolved. This CDR3 has 13 residues. Between the trimmed V and J ends, which lost 4 bases and 6 bases, there was a span of 11 bases. Germline CDR1 and CDR2: MDHEN and SYDVKM. As DNA, the CDR3 is TGTGCCAGCAGTTCCCCCCCGGTGGATACGCAGTATTTT. It specifies CASSSPPVDTQYF.

This clonotype was counted a few times. The J gene is TRBJ2-1, the V gene TRBV7-9, with D tentatively TRBD1 (6 bases). V was clipped by 5 bases and J by 14 bases, with 22 bases between them. Germline V gene sequence: CDR1 SEHNR, CDR2 FQNEAQ (reference sequence). This CDR3 is built from 14 residues. CDR3 DNA sequence: TGTGCCAGCAGCCTCGGGACAATCCAGGTGAGGAAGTTCTTC. This sequence encodes CASSLGTIQVRKFF.

The chain is built from TRBV29-1 and TRBJ1-1; 8 positions match TRBD1. Germline lookup yields CDR1 SQVTM and CDR2 ANQGSEA. After removal of 5 bases from V and 3 bases from J, the junction contained 5 bases not matched to a gene. The CDR3 sequence is 13 residues long. The CDR3, as DNA: TGCAGCGTTACGGAGACAGGGGACACTGAAGCTTTCTTT. As protein: CSVTETGDTEAFF.

The J gene is TRBJ1-2, the V gene TRBV28, with a weak D call TRBD1 (5 bases). V was cut by 5 bases and J by 6 bases, with 10 bases left in between. Per germline, CDR1 MDHEN and CDR2 SYDVKM. The CDR3 covers 12 residues. The CDR3 sequence: CASSLPGDGYTF. In DNA form, the CDR3 reads TGTGCCAGCAGTCTGCCGGGGGATGGCTACACCTTC.

The genes are TRBV3-1 and TRBJ2-7; D is unresolved. The ends were cut back, 0 bases at V and 2 bases at J, with 11 bases in the middle. CDR3 length: 15 residues. Germline V gene sequence: CDR1 LGHDT, CDR2 YNNKEL (reference sequence). The CDR3 DNA reads TGTGCCAGCAGCCAAGACATAGGCGGTACCTACGAGCAGTACTTC. It specifies CASSQDIGGTYEQYF.

This chain joins TRBV2 and TRBJ2-7; D is perhaps TRBD1 (6 bases). Germline CDR1 reads SNHLY; CDR2 reads FYNNEI. Trimming cost V 6 bases and J 2 bases, with 14 bases left between them. This CDR3 has 14 amino acids. The CDR3 DNA follows: TGTGCCAGCAGATCCGGGACATCACCCTACGAGCAGTACTTC. Translation: CASRSGTSPYEQYF.

This clonotype was seen a few times. V and J are TRBV12-3 or TRBV12-4 and TRBJ2-1, with 10 bases lining up with TRBD2. Trimming removed 6 bases from V and 12 bases from J; junction bases left unmatched: 11. The CDR3 length is 14 residues. DNA of the CDR3: TGTGCCAGCAGCCAATCCGGACTAGCGGCTTGGCAGTTCTTC. Residues: CASSQSGLAAWQFF.

This clonotype came up many times. The rearrangement uses TRBV5-8 and TRBJ2-1; 13 bases agree with TRBD2. Trimming cost V 4 bases and J 8 bases; bases outside gene matches: 12. Germline CDR1 SGHTS, CDR2 YDEGEE. The CDR3 loop spans 17 amino acids. The CDR3 region has the DNA TGTGCCAGCAGCCTCCCTTTTGGACTAGCGGGAGTGGATGAGCAGTTCTTC. The encoded protein is CASSLPFGLAGVDEQFF.

This sequence joins TRBV6-2 or TRBV6-3 and TRBJ2-4; D uncertain. Germline CDR1 reads MNHEY; CDR2 reads SVGEGT. Trimming took 8 bases from V and 6 from J, leaving 14 bases between them. The CDR3 is 13 residues long. The CDR3 DNA follows: TGTGCCAGCTTTCTACGGGTGGGAAACATTCAGTACTTC. This codes for CASFLRVGNIQYF.

This clonotype was detected many times. This chain links TRBV4-1 with TRBJ2-1; D ambiguous. There are 16 residues in the CDR3. Germline V CDR1 and CDR2: MGHRA, YSYEKL. V shed 1 base and J shed 3 bases, with 13 bases lying between them. CDR3 bases: TGCGCCAGCAGCCAAGTTGATCTAGTTATCTACAATGAGCAGTTCTTC. This codes for CASSQVDLVIYNEQFF.

This clonotype was observed at least ten times. The gene calls are TRBV7-2 and TRBJ2-7; D gene unclear. CDR3 length: 14 residues. The germline V and J ends were trimmed by 2 bases and 5 bases, with 13 bases remaining between them. CDR1 is SGHTA and CDR2 is FQGNSA in the germline V gene. CDR3 bases: TGTGCCAGCAGCTTAAACGCAGGCATCAACGAGCAGTACTTC. Translated: CASSLNAGINEQYF.

This clonotype was recorded at least ten times. The chain carries TRBV4-3 and TRBJ2-5; D unclear. Trimming took 0 bases from V and 4 from J, leaving 3 bases between them. The length of the CDR3 is 12 residues. In germline, CDR1 is LGHNA, CDR2 YSLEER. Here the CDR3 reads CASSQDRETQYF. CDR3 sequence (DNA): TGCGCCAGCAGCCAAGATCGAGAGACCCAGTACTTC.

The rearrangement links TRBV6-1 to TRBJ1-2; no definite D call. Germline-derived CDR1 and CDR2 are MNHNS and SASEGT. The CDR3 totals 12 residues. The V end lost 2 bases, the J end lost 7 bases, and 8 bases lay between the germline ends. CDR3 DNA sequence: TGTGCCAGCAGTGAATTTCGAATTGGCTACACCTTC. Protein: CASSEFRIGYTF.

The chain is built from TRBV6-2 or TRBV6-3 and TRBJ2-1; no clear D. Germline CDR1 MNHEY, CDR2 SVGEGT. V dropped 0 bases and J dropped 7 bases, with 16 bases sitting between them. This CDR3 comprises 16 residues. In DNA, the CDR3 is TGTGCCAGCAGTTACTCCTCGGGTTGGAGTTCGAATGAGCAGTTCTTC. The encoded protein is CASSYSSGWSSNEQFF.

In this sample, this clonotype turned up a few times. The J gene is TRBJ1-1, the V gene TRBV12-3 or TRBV12-4; tentatively, D is TRBD1 (5 bases). The V gene lost 5 bases and the J gene lost 4 bases, with 17 bases spanning the gap. CDR3 length equals 15 residues. The DNA for the CDR3 is TGTGCCAGCAGTCCCAATTCTGCAGGGACCACTGAAGCTTTCTTT. This codes for CASSPNSAGTTEAFF.

This clonotype has a count of ten or more. The rearrangement uses TRBV5-1 and TRBJ1-1; 8 nucleotides line up with TRBD1. The CDR3 loop spans 13 amino acids. Germline CDR1 and CDR2: SGHRS and YFSETQ. The junction had 2 bases not matched to a gene; V was cut back by 3 bases and J by 4 bases. The CDR3, as DNA: TGCGCCAGCAGCTATACAGGGGGCACTGAAGCTTTCTTT. Its translation: CASSYTGGTEAFF. Combining the CDR3 with reference TRBV5-1 and TRBJ1-1 gives the whole variable domain KAGVTQTPRYLIKTRGQQVTLSCSPISGHRSVSWYQQTPGQGLQFLFEYFSETQRNKGNFPGRFSGRQFSNSRSEMNVSTLELGDSALYLCASSYTGGTEAFFGQGTRLTVV.

The chain uses TRBV7-6 and TRBJ2-7, with TRBD1 as a possible D gene (5 bases). This CDR3 is built from 13 residues. Deletions cut 5 bases from V and 3 bases from J, with 11 bases between. The germline V gene encodes CDR1 SGHVS and CDR2 FNYEAQ. CDR3 in DNA: TGTGCCAGCAGCGCGGACACAAACTACGAGCAGTACTTC. Residues: CASSADTNYEQYF.

The chain employs TRBV27 and TRBJ1-6, with 8 nucleotides matching TRBD1. Unmatched junction bases numbered 5, after V lost 1 base and J lost 3 bases. This CDR3 is 17 amino acids long. Per the germline V gene, CDR1 is MNHEY and CDR2 is SMNVEV (reference sequence). CDR3 protein: CASSLLAGGDYNSPLHF. The CDR3 nucleotides read TGTGCCAGCAGTTTATTAGCAGGGGGCGACTATAATTCACCCCTCCACTTT.

This clonotype was seen a handful of times. The chain couples TRBV20-1 to TRBJ2-7; the D gene is possibly TRBD2 (5 bases). The ends were cut back, 4 bases at V and 0 bases at J, with 13 bases in the middle. Germline V gene sequence: CDR1 DFQATT, CDR2 SNEGSKA (reference sequence). CDR3 length: 14 residues. CDR3 bases: TGCAGTGCTAAGGCGGGTCCCATCTCCTACGAGCAGTACTTC. Translated, it gives CSAKAGPISYEQYF.

This chain joins TRBV20-1 and TRBJ1-5; D is uncertain. Germline V gives CDR1 DFQATT, CDR2 SNEGSKA (reference sequence). The CDR3 covers 13 residues. V lost 3 bases and J lost 1, with 7 bases in between. CDR3 sequence reads: CSASRRSNQPQHF. Here the CDR3 DNA reads TGCAGTGCTAGCCGTAGGAGCAATCAGCCCCAGCATTTT.

The V gene is TRBV5-5, the J gene TRBJ2-1; 7 bases agree with TRBD2. Germline loops: CDR1 SGHKS, CDR2 YYEKEE (reference sequence). CDR3 length equals 18 residues. V shed 4 bases, J shed 6 bases, and the junction held 19 bases outside the gene matches. This CDR3 reads CASSPSPLGVAGVNEQFF. The CDR3 nucleotides read TGTGCCAGCAGCCCATCCCCCCTTGGTGTTGCGGGAGTCAATGAGCAGTTCTTC.

This clonotype was counted ten times or more. The V and J genes are TRBV2 and TRBJ2-1; D remains ambiguous. The CDR3 covers 15 residues. V lost 2 bases and J 0 bases, leaving 8 bases between the germline ends. The V gene's germline CDR1 is SNHLY and CDR2 FYNNEI. In nucleotides, the CDR3 is TGTGCCAGCAGTGAAAGGGCCAGCTCCTACAATGAGCAGTTCTTC. Translation: CASSERASSYNEQFF.

This clonotype has just a few counts. The DNA of the CDR3 is TGTGCCAGCAGCTCCGGAATTAGACTAGCGGGGAGCCCCGAGTACTTC. Its translation: CASSSGIRLAGSPEYF. V is TRBV7-8 and J is TRBJ2-7, with 11 bases that match TRBD2. Germline V gene lookup returns CDR1 SGHVS and CDR2 FQNEAQ. The V and J ends lost 4 bases and 11 bases, in that order; junction bases with no gene match: 16. CDR3 length equals 16 residues.

The V and J genes are TRBV7-2 and TRBJ2-7, with D possibly TRBD1 on 5 matching bases. V shed 5 bases and J shed 7 bases, with 21 bases lying between them. The germline gives CDR1 SGHTA, CDR2 FQGNSA. The CDR3 sequence is 15 residues long. This CDR3 is CASSPPPWGSVEQYF. As DNA, the CDR3 is TGTGCCAGCAGCCCCCCTCCCTGGGGCAGCGTGGAGCAGTACTTC. The full variable domain, rest sourced from reference TRBV7-2 and TRBJ2-7, is GAGVSQSPSNKVTEKGKDVELRCDPISGHTALYWYRQSLGQGLEFLIYFQGNSAPDKSGLPSDRFSAERTGGSVSTLTIQRTQQEDSAVYLCASSPPPWGSVEQYFGPGTRLTVT.

Only a few counts were recorded for this clonotype. The V and J genes are TRBV12-3 or TRBV12-4 and TRBJ2-5; D is possibly TRBD1 (5 bases). V was shortened by 6 bases and J by 0 bases, with 8 bases between the two germline ends. The CDR3 sequence is 13 residues long. CDR3 in amino acids: CASSRTNQETQYF. Written as DNA, the CDR3 is TGTGCCAGCAGCCGGACAAACCAAGAGACCCAGTACTTC.

CDR3 in amino acids: CATSRDRSSDQPQHF. The CDR3 nucleotides read TGTGCCACCAGCAGAGATCGTTCCAGCGATCAGCCCCAGCATTTT. V gene TRBV15 combines with J gene TRBJ1-5; D unclear. Germline CDR1 is LNHNV and CDR2 is YYDKDF (reference sequence). This CDR3 contains 15 residues. V was pared by 0 bases and J by 5 bases, with 11 bases between.

This clonotype was seen repeatedly, ten times or more. The rearrangement joins TRBV7-9 to TRBJ2-3, with D unclear. The CDR3 length is 14 residues. V lost 2 bases to trimming and J lost 4 bases, with 10 bases between them. Per the germline V gene, CDR1 is SEHNR and CDR2 is FQNEAQ (reference sequence). The CDR3 nucleotides are TGTGCCAGCAGCTTATTTTCAGGCCCAGATACGCAGTATTTT. Protein: CASSLFSGPDTQYF.

The chain joins TRBV4-2 to TRBJ1-5; TRBD1 matches at 7 bases. This CDR3 contains 18 residues. Germline CDR1 and CDR2: LGHNA and YNFKEQ. Unmatched junction bases numbered 16, after V lost 4 bases and J lost 4 bases. CDR3 amino acids: CASSPTLRGRQGNQPQHF. CDR3 DNA sequence: TGTGCCAGCAGCCCGACATTGCGAGGTAGACAGGGAAATCAGCCCCAGCATTTT.

CDR3 in amino acids: CASSLAGENSGYTF. The CDR3, as DNA: TGCGCCAGCAGCTTGGCCGGGGAGAACAGTGGCTACACCTTC. This chain joins TRBV5-1 and TRBJ1-2; D gene ambiguous. V was clipped by 0 bases and J by 7 bases, with 13 bases between them. The germline V gene has CDR1 SGHRS and CDR2 YFSETQ. The CDR3 is made up of 14 amino acids.

This clonotype was observed a handful of times. CDR3 coding DNA: TGTGCCAGCAGCCCCGACAGGGGCGGGGGTTATTCACCCCTCCACTTT. Protein product: CASSPDRGGGYSPLHF. The chain links TRBV6-5 to TRBJ1-6; 8 bases fit TRBD1. The CDR3 is 16 residues long. V lost 6 bases to trimming and J lost 8 bases; unmatched junction nucleotides: 12. Germline assignment: CDR1 MNHEY and CDR2 SVGAGI.